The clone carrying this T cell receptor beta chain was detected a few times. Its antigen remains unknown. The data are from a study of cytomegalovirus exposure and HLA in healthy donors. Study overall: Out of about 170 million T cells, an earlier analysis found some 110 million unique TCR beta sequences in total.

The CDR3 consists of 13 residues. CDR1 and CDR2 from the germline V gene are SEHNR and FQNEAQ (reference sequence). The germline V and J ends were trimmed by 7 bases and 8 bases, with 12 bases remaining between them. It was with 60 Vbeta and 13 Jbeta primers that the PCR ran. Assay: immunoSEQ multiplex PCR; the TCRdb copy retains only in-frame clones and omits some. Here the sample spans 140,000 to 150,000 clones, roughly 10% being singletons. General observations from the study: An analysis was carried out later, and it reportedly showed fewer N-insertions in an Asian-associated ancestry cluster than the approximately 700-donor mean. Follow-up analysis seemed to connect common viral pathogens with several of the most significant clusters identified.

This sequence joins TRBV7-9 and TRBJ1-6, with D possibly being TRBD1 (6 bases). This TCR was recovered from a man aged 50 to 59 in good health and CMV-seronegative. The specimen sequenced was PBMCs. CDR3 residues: CASKPSGDSPLHF. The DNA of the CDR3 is TGTGCCAGCAAACCTTCAGGGGATTCACCCCTCCACTTT.